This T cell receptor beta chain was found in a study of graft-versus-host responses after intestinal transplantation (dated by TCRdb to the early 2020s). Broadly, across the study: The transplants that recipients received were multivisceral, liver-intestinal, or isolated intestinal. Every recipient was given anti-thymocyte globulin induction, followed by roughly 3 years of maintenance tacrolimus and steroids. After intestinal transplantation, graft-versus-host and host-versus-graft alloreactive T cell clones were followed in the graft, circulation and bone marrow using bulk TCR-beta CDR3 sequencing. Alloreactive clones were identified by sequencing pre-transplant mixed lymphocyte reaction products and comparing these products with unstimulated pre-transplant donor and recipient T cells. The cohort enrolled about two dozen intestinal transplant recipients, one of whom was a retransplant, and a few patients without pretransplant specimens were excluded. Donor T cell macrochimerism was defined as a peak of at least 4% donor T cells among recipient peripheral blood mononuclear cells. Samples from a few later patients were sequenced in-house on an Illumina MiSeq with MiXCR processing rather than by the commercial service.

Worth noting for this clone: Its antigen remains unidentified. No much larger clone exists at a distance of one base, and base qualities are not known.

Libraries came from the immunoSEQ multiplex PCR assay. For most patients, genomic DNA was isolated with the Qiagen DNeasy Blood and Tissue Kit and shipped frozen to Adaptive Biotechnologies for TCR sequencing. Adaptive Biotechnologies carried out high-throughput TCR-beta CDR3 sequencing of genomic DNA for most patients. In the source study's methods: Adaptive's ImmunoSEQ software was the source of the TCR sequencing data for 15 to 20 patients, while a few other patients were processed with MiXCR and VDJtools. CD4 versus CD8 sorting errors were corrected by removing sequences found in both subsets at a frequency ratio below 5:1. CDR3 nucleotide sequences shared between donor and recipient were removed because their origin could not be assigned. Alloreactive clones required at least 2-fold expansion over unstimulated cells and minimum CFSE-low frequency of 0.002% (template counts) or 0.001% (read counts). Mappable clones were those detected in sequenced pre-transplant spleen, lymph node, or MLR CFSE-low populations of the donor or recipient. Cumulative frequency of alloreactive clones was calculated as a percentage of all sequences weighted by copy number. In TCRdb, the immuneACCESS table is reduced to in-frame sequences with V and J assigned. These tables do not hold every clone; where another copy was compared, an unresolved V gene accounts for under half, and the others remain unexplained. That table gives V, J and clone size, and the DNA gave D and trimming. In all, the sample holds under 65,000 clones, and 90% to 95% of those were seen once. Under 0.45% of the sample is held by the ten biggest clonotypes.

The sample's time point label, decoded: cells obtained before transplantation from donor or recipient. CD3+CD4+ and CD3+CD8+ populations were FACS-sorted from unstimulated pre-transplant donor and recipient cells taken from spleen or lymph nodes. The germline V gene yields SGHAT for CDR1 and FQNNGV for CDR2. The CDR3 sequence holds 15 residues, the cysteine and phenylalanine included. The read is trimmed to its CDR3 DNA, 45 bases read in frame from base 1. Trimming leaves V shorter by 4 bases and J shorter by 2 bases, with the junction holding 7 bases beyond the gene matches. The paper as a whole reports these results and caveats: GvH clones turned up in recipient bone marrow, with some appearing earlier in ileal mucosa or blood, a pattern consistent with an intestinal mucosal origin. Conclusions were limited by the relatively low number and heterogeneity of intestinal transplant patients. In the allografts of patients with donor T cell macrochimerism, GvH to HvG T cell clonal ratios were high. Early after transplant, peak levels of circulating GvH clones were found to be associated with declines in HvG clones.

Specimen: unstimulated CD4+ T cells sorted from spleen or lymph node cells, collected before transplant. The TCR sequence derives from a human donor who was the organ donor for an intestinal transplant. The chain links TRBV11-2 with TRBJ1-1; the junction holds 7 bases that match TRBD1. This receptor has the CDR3 CASSSHGQDNTEAFF. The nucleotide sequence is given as TGTGCCAGCAGCTCCCACGGACAGGACAACACTGAAGCTTTCTTT.